A selection of T cell receptor beta chains follows, all from one sample in a study of shared clonotypes between healthy human individuals. Profiled with immunoSEQ multiplex PCR; TCRdb holds only in-frame clones, not every one. The sample carries just over 2,000,000 clones, 85% to 95% recorded once. The specimen was naive CD4+ T cells sorted from blood. The receptors here all came from a man aged 18 to 29 in good health. Each CDR3 is given without its conserved first and last residue. The order of the fields is V gene, CDR3 protein.

>TRBV5-1
ASSFGRNYGYT
>TRBV10-3
ALWAGEAIIYEQY
>TRBV10-3
AISDMGTEAF
>TRBV5-4
ASSLIAGGDTDTQY
>TRBV28
ASSSLHSPGTDYGYT
>TRBV7-8
ASSFRGAGNTIY
>TRBV19
ASSTTSGGRGETQY
>TRBV6-5
ASSSPGTYEQY
>TRBV18
ASSPTAQQNTEAF
>TRBV7-9
ASSWDLRSSPLH
>TRBV7-2
ASSLVRQGLGQY
>TRBV4-1
ASSSRTSGEYNEQF
>TRBV11-2
ASSLVGSNTGELF
>TRBV5-1
ASSYLGTGFSDTQY
>TRBV6-6
ASSHWIMVPDSPLH
>TRBV6-6
ASSYAGQEVYT
>TRBV7-2
ASSLTTSGGLLYEQY
>TRBV5-4
ASSVMGGTGYNEQF
>TRBV6-1
ASSETLAGTDTQY
>TRBV5-6
ASSQGTGAYNSPLH
>TRBV18
ASSQRQLEGYEQY
>TRBV4-2
ASSQSAVGPYEQY
>TRBV19
ASNQGANTEAF
>TRBV28
ASSSPRLVHGNEQF
>TRBV15
ATSRDERPYEQY
>TRBV7-6
ASSPVQGRGIDEQY
>TRBV6-1
ASRTGRTNQPQH
>TRBV30
AWSSPSGPQH
>TRBV5-3
ARSPDRGAVQPQH
>TRBV18
ASSNYQGLNTEAF
>TRBV5-5
ASSLTGGNQPQH
>TRBV30
AWSVAGKFDLSNQPQH
>TRBV4-1
ASSQPGSGNTIY
>TRBV4-1
ASSLGIGNTIY
>TRBV7-9
ASSLEGTGREVEAF
>TRBV6-1
ASSEGGYNSPLH
>TRBV11-2
ASSPARTSGGAGFGELF
>TRBV6-5
ACSFRTVRNTEAF
>TRBV19
ASLPGDRPNTGELF
>TRBV2
ASSEDPGTVTGYT
>TRBV30
AWRKDRRHSPLH
>TRBV7-9
ASSLGGGRALNYEQY
>TRBV10-3
AIRGSGDGIGYT
>TRBV2
ASSGRLNQPQH